This is a list of T cell receptor beta chains from one sample in a study of identical twins. One entry per CDR3 protein, called by TCRdb with MiXCR from the 5' RACE reads. Among about 500,000 distinct CDR3 sequences listed, roughly an eighth were seen once. The sample was also reused in another study, on yellow fever vaccine responses in identical twins.

What was sequenced was CD4+ T cells sorted from blood. The receptors derive from a woman between 18 and 30 years old in good health. Both conserved end residues are part of each CDR3. Each record gives: CDR3 DNA, CDR3 protein, CDR3 length, clone size, D gene, V gene, J gene. D genes are given only for firm matches. Rows may omit the clone size; those that give it use once, few, many or a size class.

CDR3nt: TGTGCCAGCAGACCCGCCCCTTTCGGGGAGCAGTACTTC
CDR3aa: CASRPAPFGEQYF
len: 13
abundance: NA
d_gene: NA
v_gene: TRBV12-3/TRBV12-4
j_gene: TRBJ2-7

CDR3nt: TGCGCCAGCAGCTTGGTACCAGATTACAATGAGCAGTTCTTC
CDR3aa: CASSLVPDYNEQFF
len: 14
abundance: few
d_gene: NA
v_gene: TRBV5-1
j_gene: TRBJ2-1

CDR3nt: TGTGCCAGCAGACAGGGAAACAATCAGCCCCAGCATTTT
CDR3aa: CASRQGNNQPQHF
len: 13
abundance: many
d_gene: NA
v_gene: TRBV2
j_gene: TRBJ1-5

CDR3nt: TGTGCCAGCACTTCAGCTGGTTACGACACCGGGGAGCTGTTTTTT
CDR3aa: CASTSAGYDTGELFF
len: 15
abundance: many
d_gene: NA
v_gene: TRBV6-5
j_gene: TRBJ2-2

CDR3nt: TGCAGCGTTGCCGTAATCGGGGACCAAGAGACCCAGTACTTC
CDR3aa: CSVAVIGDQETQYF
len: 14
abundance: many
d_gene: NA
v_gene: TRBV29-1
j_gene: TRBJ2-5

CDR3nt: TGTGCCAGCAGCTTACGTAAGGTATTGGCAGATACGCAGTATTTT
CDR3aa: CASSLRKVLADTQYF
len: 15
abundance: NA
d_gene: NA
v_gene: TRBV7-9
j_gene: TRBJ2-3

CDR3nt: TGTGCCAGCAATGGGGTGCAACGGGATGAGCAGTTCTTC
CDR3aa: CASNGVQRDEQFF
len: 13
abundance: few
d_gene: NA
v_gene: TRBV2
j_gene: TRBJ2-1

CDR3nt: TGTGCCAGCAGCCAAGACCTCGTTAGCGGCTACACCTTC
CDR3aa: CASSQDLVSGYTF
len: 13
abundance: few
d_gene: NA
v_gene: TRBV3-1
j_gene: TRBJ1-2

CDR3nt: TGTGCCAGCAGTGCCGCGGGCCTGGGCGGGGGTGAGCAGTTCTTC
CDR3aa: CASSAAGLGGGEQFF
len: 15
abundance: many
d_gene: TRBD2
v_gene: TRBV12-3/TRBV12-4
j_gene: TRBJ2-1

CDR3nt: TGTGCCAGTATCCCTTGGGGGAACACCGGGGAGCTGTTTTTT
CDR3aa: CASIPWGNTGELFF
len: 14
abundance: NA
d_gene: NA
v_gene: TRBV19
j_gene: TRBJ2-2

CDR3nt: TGCAGTGCTAGAGATGGTCGAGGGGGCGGCTCCTACAATGAGCAGTTCTTC
CDR3aa: CSARDGRGGGSYNEQFF
len: 17
abundance: few
d_gene: TRBD1
v_gene: TRBV20-1
j_gene: TRBJ2-1

CDR3nt: TGCAGTGCTAGAGATTTGGCGAACACTGAAGCTTTCTTT
CDR3aa: CSARDLANTEAFF
len: 13
abundance: many
d_gene: NA
v_gene: TRBV20-1
j_gene: TRBJ1-1

CDR3nt: TGTGCCAGCTCACCGACTATCGGCGACACTGGTATGAACACTGAAGCTTTCTTT
CDR3aa: CASSPTIGDTGMNTEAFF
len: 18
abundance: few
d_gene: NA
v_gene: TRBV18
j_gene: TRBJ1-1

CDR3nt: TGTGCCAGCATCTTGGACAGGGGGAAAAGCACAGATACGCAGTATTTT
CDR3aa: CASILDRGKSTDTQYF
len: 16
abundance: few
d_gene: TRBD1
v_gene: TRBV7-9
j_gene: TRBJ2-3

CDR3nt: TGTGCCAGCAGGCCCGGGACTCTCCGTACTAAGAACACCGGGGAGCTGTTTTTT
CDR3aa: CASRPGTLRTKNTGELFF
len: 18
abundance: few
d_gene: NA
v_gene: TRBV12-3/TRBV12-4
j_gene: TRBJ2-2

CDR3nt: TGTGCCAGCAGCTTAGAAACAGGAGGGTTTACCCAGTACTTC
CDR3aa: CASSLETGGFTQYF
len: 14
abundance: NA
d_gene: NA
v_gene: TRBV7-9
j_gene: TRBJ2-5

CDR3nt: TGTGCCAGCAGTGAATACGGGACAGCTGCCGGGGAGCTGTTTTTT
CDR3aa: CASSEYGTAAGELFF
len: 15
abundance: NA
d_gene: TRBD1
v_gene: TRBV2
j_gene: TRBJ2-2

CDR3nt: TGTGCCACCAGCAGAGATGGGCTAGCGGGGTCCTCCGAGCAGTACTTC
CDR3aa: CATSRDGLAGSSEQYF
len: 16
abundance: few
d_gene: TRBD2
v_gene: TRBV15
j_gene: TRBJ2-7

CDR3nt: TGTGCCACACAAAATATACTAGAAAACACAGATACGCAGTATTTT
CDR3aa: CATQNILENTDTQYF
len: 15
abundance: many
d_gene: NA
v_gene: TRBV10-3
j_gene: TRBJ2-3

CDR3nt: TGCGCCAGCAGCTTGGGGACAGGCCTCAACACCGGGGAGCTGTTTTTT
CDR3aa: CASSLGTGLNTGELFF
len: 16
abundance: few
d_gene: TRBD1
v_gene: TRBV5-1
j_gene: TRBJ2-2

CDR3nt: TGCAGTGCTACGGGACAGGGGACCACTGAAGCTTTCTTT
CDR3aa: CSATGQGTTEAFF
len: 13
abundance: few
d_gene: TRBD1
v_gene: TRBV20-1
j_gene: TRBJ1-1

CDR3nt: TGTGCCAGCAGCAATCAGCCCCAGCATTTT
CDR3aa: CASSNQPQHF
len: 10
abundance: many
d_gene: NA
v_gene: TRBV6-6
j_gene: TRBJ1-5

CDR3nt: TGTGCCAGCAGTTTACGGGGCCCTCAGGACTATGGCTACACCTTC
CDR3aa: CASSLRGPQDYGYTF
len: 15
abundance: few
d_gene: NA
v_gene: TRBV27
j_gene: TRBJ1-2

CDR3nt: TGCAGTGCTAGAGATCCGGGTGCCGGAGCCTACGAGCAGTACTTC
CDR3aa: CSARDPGAGAYEQYF
len: 15
abundance: few
d_gene: NA
v_gene: TRBV20-1
j_gene: TRBJ2-7

CDR3nt: TGTGCCACCAGCAGAGATAGCTTGGGCGACAATGAGCAGTTCTTC
CDR3aa: CATSRDSLGDNEQFF
len: 15
abundance: NA
d_gene: NA
v_gene: TRBV15
j_gene: TRBJ2-1

CDR3nt: TGTGCCAGCAGCCAATCACAGGGGGCGAATCAGCCCCAGCATTTT
CDR3aa: CASSQSQGANQPQHF
len: 15
abundance: many
d_gene: TRBD1
v_gene: TRBV3-1
j_gene: TRBJ1-5

CDR3nt: TGTGCCAGCAGCCCAGTCGCGGGGAACTACGAGCAGTACTTC
CDR3aa: CASSPVAGNYEQYF
len: 14
abundance: NA
d_gene: NA
v_gene: TRBV7-8
j_gene: TRBJ2-7

CDR3nt: TGTGCCAGCGCGACACTATACGAGCAGTACTTC
CDR3aa: CASATLYEQYF
len: 11
abundance: many
d_gene: NA
v_gene: TRBV28
j_gene: TRBJ2-7

CDR3nt: TGTGCCAGCAGCCGCCCGGGACAGGGACGAGGCGGGGAGCTGTTTTTT
CDR3aa: CASSRPGQGRGGELFF
len: 16
abundance: once
d_gene: TRBD1
v_gene: TRBV11-2
j_gene: TRBJ2-2

CDR3nt: TGCAGTGCGTGGACTAGCGGCTTAGAGACCCAGTACTTC
CDR3aa: CSAWTSGLETQYF
len: 13
abundance: NA
d_gene: TRBD2
v_gene: TRBV20-1
j_gene: TRBJ2-5

CDR3nt: TGTGCCACCAGTGATTTGGGGACAGGGGGCGGAAAAGATACGCAGTATTTT
CDR3aa: CATSDLGTGGGKDTQYF
len: 17
abundance: NA
d_gene: TRBD1
v_gene: TRBV24-1
j_gene: TRBJ2-3

CDR3nt: TGTGCCAGCAGCGTGCTTACTGGGACAGCCAACACCGGGGAGCTGTTTTTT
CDR3aa: CASSVLTGTANTGELFF
len: 17
abundance: few
d_gene: TRBD1
v_gene: TRBV9
j_gene: TRBJ2-2

CDR3nt: TGTGCCAGCAGCTTCGGAGGGGGCACAGGGAATGAGCAGTTCTTC
CDR3aa: CASSFGGGTGNEQFF
len: 15
abundance: many
d_gene: NA
v_gene: TRBV12-3/TRBV12-4
j_gene: TRBJ2-1

CDR3nt: TGCAGTGCTAGAGTGGCCAGGACGTCCTACGAGCAGTACTTC
CDR3aa: CSARVARTSYEQYF
len: 14
abundance: few
d_gene: NA
v_gene: TRBV20-1
j_gene: TRBJ2-7

CDR3nt: TGTGCCACCAGTGACTCCGGGTCATCAAGGTCCTACAATGAGCAGTTCTTC
CDR3aa: CATSDSGSSRSYNEQFF
len: 17
abundance: NA
d_gene: NA
v_gene: TRBV24-1
j_gene: TRBJ2-1

CDR3nt: TGCGCCAGCAGCCTGACTAGTCATGAGCAGTTCTTC
CDR3aa: CASSLTSHEQFF
len: 12
abundance: few
d_gene: NA
v_gene: TRBV5-1
j_gene: TRBJ2-1

CDR3nt: TGTGCCAGCAGCCCGAACAGGGTCACTGAAGCTTTCTTT
CDR3aa: CASSPNRVTEAFF
len: 13
abundance: NA
d_gene: NA
v_gene: TRBV11-3
j_gene: TRBJ1-1

CDR3nt: TGTGCCAGCAGTTACTCGCTCCGGGCGGGAGGGAAGAGGGACGAGCAGTACTTC
CDR3aa: CASSYSLRAGGKRDEQYF
len: 18
abundance: many
d_gene: TRBD2
v_gene: TRBV6-2/TRBV6-3
j_gene: TRBJ2-7

CDR3nt: TGTGCCAGCAGCTTAGGGCAGGTGCCCAGGGAGACCCAGTACTTC
CDR3aa: CASSLGQVPRETQYF
len: 15
abundance: NA
d_gene: NA
v_gene: TRBV7-2
j_gene: TRBJ2-5

CDR3nt: TGTGCCAGCAGCTTAGGGGCCTACAATGAGCAGTTCTTC
CDR3aa: CASSLGAYNEQFF
len: 13
abundance: many
d_gene: NA
v_gene: TRBV7-2
j_gene: TRBJ2-1

CDR3nt: TGTGCCAGCAGCGAGGGGACAGGGAAAGGTTTCGCTTTC
CDR3aa: CASSEGTGKGFAF
len: 13
abundance: NA
d_gene: TRBD1
v_gene: TRBV7-2
j_gene: TRBJ2-7

CDR3nt: TGCAGTGCTAGAATTGCAGGGGGCGGAACCGGGGAGCTGTTTTTT
CDR3aa: CSARIAGGGTGELFF
len: 15
abundance: few
d_gene: TRBD1
v_gene: TRBV20-1
j_gene: TRBJ2-2

CDR3nt: TGTGCCAGCAGTAAAAGGACTAGCGGGATAAGGTACGAGCAGTACTTC
CDR3aa: CASSKRTSGIRYEQYF
len: 16
abundance: NA
d_gene: TRBD2
v_gene: TRBV6-1
j_gene: TRBJ2-7

CDR3nt: TGTGCCAGCAGTCCCCGGGGAAGTGGTGGCAAAAACATTCAGTACTTC
CDR3aa: CASSPRGSGGKNIQYF
len: 16
abundance: NA
d_gene: NA
v_gene: TRBV28
j_gene: TRBJ2-4

CDR3nt: TGTGCCAGCAGTTACTCGGTAGGGGAAGCTTTCTTT
CDR3aa: CASSYSVGEAFF
len: 12
abundance: NA
d_gene: NA
v_gene: TRBV6-5
j_gene: TRBJ1-1

CDR3nt: TGCGCCAGCAGCTTGGAGGCAGCCGCCTCTGGAAACACCATATATTTT
CDR3aa: CASSLEAAASGNTIYF
len: 16
abundance: NA
d_gene: NA
v_gene: TRBV5-1
j_gene: TRBJ1-3

CDR3nt: TGTGCCATCAGTGAGTCGAGGACTAGCGGTTCCAATGAGCAGTTCTTC
CDR3aa: CAISESRTSGSNEQFF
len: 16
abundance: NA
d_gene: TRBD2
v_gene: TRBV10-3
j_gene: TRBJ2-1

CDR3nt: TGTGCCACCGGGGTCTCGAGAGATGAGCAGTTCTTC
CDR3aa: CATGVSRDEQFF
len: 12
abundance: few
d_gene: NA
v_gene: TRBV10-3
j_gene: TRBJ2-1

CDR3nt: TGTGCCAGCAGTTTGTCCGCCGGGACAGGGTCCACAGATACGCAGTATTTT
CDR3aa: CASSLSAGTGSTDTQYF
len: 17
abundance: few
d_gene: TRBD1
v_gene: TRBV28
j_gene: TRBJ2-3

CDR3nt: TGTGCCAGCTCACCACTCGCACAGTACGAGCAGTACTTC
CDR3aa: CASSPLAQYEQYF
len: 13
abundance: NA
d_gene: NA
v_gene: TRBV18
j_gene: TRBJ2-7

CDR3nt: TGTGCCAGCGGAAACAAAAACACTGAAGCTTTCTTT
CDR3aa: CASGNKNTEAFF
len: 12
abundance: NA
d_gene: NA
v_gene: TRBV12-3/TRBV12-4
j_gene: TRBJ1-1

CDR3nt: TGTGCCAGCTCCACCTGGGACAGCTCCTACGAGCAGTACTTC
CDR3aa: CASSTWDSSYEQYF
len: 14
abundance: NA
d_gene: TRBD1
v_gene: TRBV12-3/TRBV12-4
j_gene: TRBJ2-7

CDR3nt: TGCGCCAGCAGCCAGGAGACAGGGATCGGTTCACCCCTCCACTTT
CDR3aa: CASSQETGIGSPLHF
len: 15
abundance: NA
d_gene: TRBD1
v_gene: TRBV4-3
j_gene: TRBJ1-6

CDR3nt: TGTGCCAGCAGCTCCCCTCTGATTACGGGACAAAAGATCTGCGAGCAGTACTTC
CDR3aa: CASSSPLITGQKICEQYF
len: 18
abundance: NA
d_gene: NA
v_gene: TRBV11-2
j_gene: TRBJ2-7

CDR3nt: TGCGCCAGCAGCGTCACCACAGATACGCAGTATTTT
CDR3aa: CASSVTTDTQYF
len: 12
abundance: NA
d_gene: NA
v_gene: TRBV5-1
j_gene: TRBJ2-3

CDR3nt: TGTGCCAGCAGCTTGGTTGGTAGCGCGGGAGACAATGAGCAGTTCTTC
CDR3aa: CASSLVGSAGDNEQFF
len: 16
abundance: many
d_gene: TRBD2
v_gene: TRBV5-6
j_gene: TRBJ2-1

CDR3nt: TGTGCCAGCAGCCAAGGCGGTACAGGGCTAAATTCACCCCTCCACTTT
CDR3aa: CASSQGGTGLNSPLHF
len: 16
abundance: NA
d_gene: NA
v_gene: TRBV14
j_gene: TRBJ1-6